These 25 T cell receptor beta chains were all obtained from the same sample, sequenced in a study of human T cells and chemical hapten exposure. The time point was: patch test 2, 6 weeks after DPC sensitization. Treatment denoted: therapeutic diphenylcyclopropenone sensitization with weekly scalp DPC. TCRdb independently ran MiXCR on the RACE reads; one entry per CDR3 protein. The table lists about 78,000 distinct CDR3 sequences, 7.5% to 9.5% of them singletons. The sample consisted of whole blood, taken in connection with sensitization to the hapten diphenylcyclopropenone (DPC). The receptors shown here come from a woman between 50 and 59 years old with alopecia areata. Some clones in this sample may be carry-over from other donors' samples.

The rearrangement joins TRBV6-2 or TRBV6-3 to TRBJ2-6; D tentatively fits TRBD1 or TRBD2 (6 bases each). CDR3 length equals 16 residues. Germline V CDR1 and CDR2: MNHEY, SVGEGT. V lost 6 bases to trimming and J lost 3 bases, with 15 bases between them. CDR3 amino acids: CASSPARGRGANVLTF. CDR3 sequence (DNA): TGTGCCAGCAGCCCGGCCCGGGGGCGTGGGGCCAACGTCCTGACTTTC.

This clonotype has ten or more counts. The V call is TRBV5-1, the J call TRBJ1-1, with D maybe TRBD1 (5 bases). Germline assignment: CDR1 SGHRS and CDR2 YFSETQ. The ends were cut back, 3 bases at V and 3 bases at J, with 15 bases in the middle. The CDR3 totals 15 residues. CDR3 sequence: CASSYGGSGDTEAFF. CDR3 sequence (DNA): TGCGCCAGCAGCTACGGGGGGTCGGGTGACACTGAAGCTTTCTTT.

This clonotype has at least ten counts. The chain joins TRBV30 to TRBJ1-6; the D gene is possibly TRBD1 (6 bases). The CDR3 is made up of 14 amino acids. CDR1 is GTSNPN, CDR2 SVGIG, per germline (reference sequence). Trimming pared 0 bases from V and 10 bases from J, leaving 13 bases between. CDR3 DNA: TGTGCCTGGAGTGTAAACAGGGCAGAGTCACCCCTCCACTTT. The encoded protein is CAWSVNRAESPLHF.

This clonotype was recorded a few times. The chain joins TRBV27 to TRBJ1-4; tentatively, D is TRBD1 (5 bases). The CDR3 spans 15 residues. From germline, CDR1 is MNHEY and CDR2 SMNVEV (reference sequence). Trimming removed 0 bases at V and 6 bases at J, with 11 bases between. The DNA of the CDR3 is TGTGCCAGCAGTTTATCGCGAGGGGTGCATGAAAAACTGTTTTTT. Translated, it gives CASSLSRGVHEKLFF. Together with reference TRBV27 and TRBJ1-4, the CDR3 gives the full variable domain: EAQVTQNPRYLITVTGKKLTVTCSQNMNHEYMSWYRQDPGLGLRQIYYSMNVEVTDKGDVPEGYKVSRKEKRNFPLILESPSPNQTSLYFCASSLSRGVHEKLFFGSGTQLSVL.

The rearrangement links TRBV2 to TRBJ1-5, with 8 bases that match TRBD1. With 6 bases clipped from V and 0 bases from J, the junction kept 13 bases outside the gene matches. Germline V gene lookup returns CDR1 SNHLY and CDR2 FYNNEI. This CDR3 spans 18 amino acids. The CDR3 reads CASSFGQGGRSSNQPQHF. The CDR3 nucleotides are TGTGCCAGCAGCTTCGGACAGGGCGGTCGTAGTAGCAATCAGCCCCAGCATTTT.

This chain joins TRBV30 and TRBJ1-2; D gene unclear. Trimming removed 3 bases at V and 0 bases at J, with 8 bases between. There are 13 residues in the CDR3. Germline V gene lookup returns CDR1 GTSNPN and CDR2 SVGIG (reference sequence). CDR3 sequence reads: CAWSRNANYGYTF. The CDR3 DNA sequence: TGTGCCTGGAGCAGGAATGCTAACTATGGCTACACCTTC.

The rearrangement links TRBV6-5 to TRBJ2-5; maybe TRBD2 (6 bases). CDR1 and CDR2 (germline): MNHEY, SVGAGI. The CDR3 covers 16 residues. V was cut by 0 bases and J by 1 base, with 12 bases left in between. The CDR3 loop reads CASSYSGPGVQETQYF. The CDR3 bases are TGTGCCAGCAGTTACTCAGGGCCGGGGGTCCAAGAGACCCAGTACTTC.

Ten or more counts support this clonotype. V is TRBV9 and J is TRBJ1-1; 9 nucleotides line up with TRBD1. CDR3 length: 15 residues. The germline V gene has CDR1 SGDLS and CDR2 YYNGEE. Trimming took 1 base from V and 4 from J; bases not matched to a gene: 5. CDR3 residues: CASSVRGQGPTEAFF. The CDR3 DNA is TGTGCCAGCAGCGTAAGAGGACAGGGGCCCACTGAAGCTTTCTTT.

In its sample, this clonotype was seen many times. The rearrangement joins TRBV20-1 to TRBJ2-7; 9 nucleotides line up with TRBD1. The CDR3 covers 14 residues. With V trimmed by 5 bases and J by 5 bases, 10 bases remained unmatched. Per the germline V gene, CDR1 is DFQATT and CDR2 is SNEGSKA (reference sequence). The CDR3 sequence is CSAVTGQGGDEQYF. DNA of the CDR3: TGCAGTGCTGTGACGGGACAGGGTGGCGACGAGCAGTACTTC.

This chain uses TRBV28 with TRBJ2-7; D possibly corresponds to TRBD1 (5 bases). V was trimmed by 5 bases and J by 0 bases, leaving 14 bases between them. Germline CDR1 is MDHEN and CDR2 is SYDVKM. The CDR3 covers 15 residues. CDR3 coding DNA: TGTGCCAGCAGTGCTAGACAGTTTCTCTCCTACGAGCAGTACTTC. Encoded protein: CASSARQFLSYEQYF.

This clonotype was counted only a few times. This sequence joins TRBV5-1 and TRBJ2-2; 9 positions match TRBD1. Germline V gives CDR1 SGHRS, CDR2 YFSETQ. Germline trimming cut 2 bases from V and 0 bases from J; bases unmatched to any gene: 2. The length of the CDR3 is 16 residues. CDR3 in amino acids: CASSLQGAPNTGELFF. The CDR3 bases are TGCGCCAGCAGCTTACAGGGGGCTCCGAACACCGGGGAGCTGTTTTTT.

This clonotype was counted ten times or more. This chain uses TRBV18 with TRBJ2-7; TRBD2 is a possible D gene (7 bases). This CDR3 is 14 amino acids long. The V gene lost 1 base and the J gene lost 3 bases, with 10 bases spanning the gap. Germline CDR1 and CDR2: KGHSH and LQKENI. CDR3 in amino acids: CASSPQGGGYEQYF. The CDR3 DNA is TGTGCCAGCTCACCACAGGGGGGGGGCTACGAGCAGTACTTC.

This rearrangement joins TRBV6-5 to TRBJ2-7; the D gene is possibly TRBD1 (5 bases). V shed 6 bases and J shed 1 base, with 10 bases lying between them. Germline loops: CDR1 MNHEY, CDR2 SVGAGI. CDR3 size: 13 residues. The CDR3 reads CASSRQLSYEQYF. In DNA form, the CDR3 reads TGTGCCAGCAGCCGACAGCTATCCTACGAGCAGTACTTC.

This clonotype came up a few times. The V gene is TRBV20-1, the J gene TRBJ2-7, with D perhaps matching TRBD2 (7 bases). The CDR3 has 15 residues. Germline CDR1 and CDR2: DFQATT and SNEGSKA (reference sequence). Deletions cut 0 bases from V and 3 bases from J, with 15 bases between. As DNA, the CDR3 is TGCAGTGCTAGAGATCCGGGGGGCCATGGCTACGAGCAGTACTTC. This sequence encodes CSARDPGGHGYEQYF.

This clonotype was detected only a few times. The chain is built from TRBV12-3 or TRBV12-4 and TRBJ2-1; 10 nucleotides agree with TRBD1. This CDR3 region has 16 residues. Unmatched junction bases numbered 5, after V lost 4 bases and J lost 2 bases. The CDR3 reads CASSSTGTGAYNEQFF. The CDR3 region has the DNA TGTGCCAGCAGTTCGACCGGGACAGGGGCCTACAATGAGCAGTTCTTC.

The chain recombines TRBV7-9 with TRBJ2-7; 8 bases are a match to TRBD2. The germline V gene encodes CDR1 SEHNR and CDR2 FQNEAQ (reference sequence). The CDR3 contains 14 residues. V gave up 4 bases and J gave up 1 base; unmatched junction bases: 3. The CDR3 reads CASSSPGGSYEQYF. Here the CDR3 DNA reads TGTGCCAGCAGCTCACCGGGAGGGTCCTACGAGCAGTACTTC. The full variable domain, completed using reference TRBV7-9 and TRBJ2-7, is DTGVSQNPRHKITKRGQNVTFRCDPISEHNRLYWYRQTLGQGPEFLTYFQNEAQLEKSRLLSDRFSAERPKGSFSTLEIQRTEQGDSAMYLCASSSPGGSYEQYFGPGTRLTVT.

J is TRBJ2-1 and V is TRBV4-2; the match to TRBD2 covers 7 bases. The CDR3 spans 16 residues. The ends lost 1 base at V and 2 bases at J; junction bases unmatched: 5. Germline-derived CDR1 and CDR2 are LGHNA and YNFKEQ. CDR3 sequence: CASSQVGGPTYNEQFF. CDR3 sequence (DNA): TGTGCCAGCAGCCAAGTGGGAGGGCCGACCTACAATGAGCAGTTCTTC.

This clonotype came up many times. V usage is TRBV3-1 and J usage is TRBJ1-6, with D uncertain. The CDR3 length is 12 residues. Germline CDR1 reads LGHDT; CDR2 reads YNNKEL (reference sequence). The V end lost 6 bases, the J end lost 7 bases, and 7 bases lay between the germline ends. CDR3 sequence (DNA): TGTGCCAGCAGTCGACTAAATTCACCCCTCCACTTT. It encodes CASSRLNSPLHF.

This chain links TRBV9 with TRBJ1-5; D is ambiguous. Trimming stripped 0 bases from V and 5 bases from J, with 6 bases between. The CDR3 covers 13 residues. The V gene's germline CDR1 is SGDLS and CDR2 YYNGEE. CDR3 amino acids: CASSVEPDQPQHF. For the CDR3, the DNA is TGTGCCAGCAGCGTAGAGCCCGATCAGCCCCAGCATTTT.

This clonotype was observed a few times. The V and J genes are TRBV30 and TRBJ2-1, with a tentative D call TRBD2 (5 bases). Germline assignment: CDR1 GTSNPN and CDR2 SVGIG (reference sequence). V was clipped by 3 bases and J by 13 bases, with 16 bases between them. The CDR3 loop spans 12 amino acids. In DNA form, the CDR3 reads TGTGCCTGGAGCTCTGGGCGGAGGATACAGTTCTTC. Translation: CAWSSGRRIQFF.

This clonotype has at least ten counts. The V and J genes are TRBV20-1 and TRBJ2-7; TRBD1 or TRBD2 may be the D gene (5 bases each). Germline V gives CDR1 DFQATT, CDR2 SNEGSKA (reference sequence). Trimming pared 3 bases from V and 2 bases from J, leaving 20 bases between. This CDR3 is 16 amino acids long. CDR3 nucleotides: TGCAGTGCTAGGGTTAGGCTCGGGGCCAGGGCCTACGAGCAGTACTTC. It specifies CSARVRLGARAYEQYF.

This chain links TRBV29-1 with TRBJ1-1; D not certain. Germline V gene lookup returns CDR1 SQVTM and CDR2 ANQGSEA. V lost 2 bases and J 2 bases, leaving 6 bases between the germline ends. CDR3 length: 12 residues. This CDR3 is CSVEKGNTEAFF. CDR3 coding DNA: TGCAGCGTTGAAAAGGGAAACACTGAAGCTTTCTTT. Together with reference TRBV29-1 and TRBJ1-1, the CDR3 gives the full variable domain: SAVISQKPSRDICQRGTSLTIQCQVDSQVTMMFWYRQQPGQSLTLIATANQGSEATYESGFVIDKFPISRPNLTFSTLTVSNMSPEDSSIYLCSVEKGNTEAFFGQGTRLTVV.

This clonotype was counted many times. V usage is TRBV28 and J usage is TRBJ1-1; D uncertain. This CDR3 comprises 10 residues. Per germline, CDR1 MDHEN and CDR2 SYDVKM. Trimming stripped 8 bases from V and 7 bases from J, with 8 bases between. The CDR3 nucleotides read TGTGCCAGCCGTAGTGGTGAAGCTTTCTTT. Amino acids: CASRSGEAFF. The whole variable domain, filled in from reference TRBV28 and TRBJ1-1, reads DVKVTQSSRYLVKRTGEKVFLECVQDMDHENMFWYRQDPGLGLRLIYFSYDVKMKEKGDIPEGYSVSREKKERFSLILESASTNQTSMYLCASRSGEAFFGQGTRLTVV.

This clonotype has ten or more counts. The genes are TRBV4-3 and TRBJ2-2, with unresolved D. The germline gives CDR1 LGHNA, CDR2 YSLEER. Deletions cut 0 bases from V and 4 bases from J, with 6 bases between. The CDR3 is made up of 14 amino acids. The chain's CDR3 is CASSQEGSTGELFF. In DNA, the CDR3 is TGCGCCAGCAGCCAAGAAGGCTCCACCGGGGAGCTGTTTTTT.

This clonotype was detected a few times. This chain links TRBV12-3 or TRBV12-4 with TRBJ1-3; 7 positions match TRBD1. CDR3 length equals 14 residues. The trim removed 5 bases at V and 4 bases at J, leaving 5 bases unmatched. The CDR3 DNA is TGTGCCAGCAGTCTTCCAGGGGGGGGAAACACCATATATTTT. It specifies CASSLPGGGNTIYF.